This T cell receptor beta chain comes out of a study of control samples from healthy donors and cancer patients. Sequencing was performed with immunoSEQ multiplex PCR; in TCRdb, only in-frame clones are kept and a portion is missing. The table has 200,000 to 250,000 clones, about 93% seen once. The sequence derives from a man aged 45-60 years in good health. The specimen sequenced was blood.

DNA for the CDR3: TGTGCCAGCAGTTTATATGGGGCCGGAAAGAACACTGAAGCTTTCTTT. It translates to CASSLYGAGKNTEAFF. The V gene is TRBV27, the J gene TRBJ1-1; the D gene is possibly TRBD1 (5 bases). V was cut by 1 base and J by 1 base, with 13 bases left in between. The V gene's germline CDR1 is MNHEY and CDR2 SMNVEV (reference sequence). The CDR3 has 16 amino acids.